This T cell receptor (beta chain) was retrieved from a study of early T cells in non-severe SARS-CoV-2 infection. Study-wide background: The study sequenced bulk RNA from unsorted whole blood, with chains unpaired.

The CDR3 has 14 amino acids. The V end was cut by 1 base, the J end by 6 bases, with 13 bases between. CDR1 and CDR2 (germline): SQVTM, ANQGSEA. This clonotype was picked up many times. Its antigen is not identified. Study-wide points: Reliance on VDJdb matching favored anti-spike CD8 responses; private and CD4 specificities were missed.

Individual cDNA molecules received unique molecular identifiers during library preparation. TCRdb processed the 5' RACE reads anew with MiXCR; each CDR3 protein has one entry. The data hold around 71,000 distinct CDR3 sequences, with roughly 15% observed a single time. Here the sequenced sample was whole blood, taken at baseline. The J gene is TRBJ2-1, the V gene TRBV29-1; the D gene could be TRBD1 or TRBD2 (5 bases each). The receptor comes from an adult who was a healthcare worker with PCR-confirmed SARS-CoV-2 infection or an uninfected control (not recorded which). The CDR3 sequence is CSVEGGRQLNEQFF. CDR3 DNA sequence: TGCAGCGTTGAAGGGGGACGCCAGCTCAATGAGCAGTTCTTC.